This TCR beta chain comes out of a study of human T cells and chemical hapten exposure. Whole-study context: The sensitizing agent was 2% DPC, placed on about 2 cm by about 2 cm of upper inner arm skin. Study-level points and caveats: Expanded TCRs made up significantly more big CDR3 similarity clusters than controls did. Expanded TCR counts at PT1 went up together with patch test score, a positive correlation.

For the library, individual cDNA molecules each received unique molecular identifiers. MiXCR, run by TCRdb on the RACE reads, gives a single entry per CDR3 protein. The sample lists just over 80,000 distinct CDR3 sequences, about 11% occurring once. As for time point: patch test 1, 2 weeks after DPC sensitization. As for treatment: therapeutic diphenylcyclopropenone sensitization with weekly scalp DPC. The V and J ends lost 6 bases and 4 bases respectively, with 9 bases between them. The CDR3 runs 12 residues. With regard to this clonotype: Its antigen is undetermined.

The input for sequencing was whole blood, taken in connection with sensitization to the hapten diphenylcyclopropenone (DPC). The receptor's source is a woman between 50 and 59 years old with alopecia areata. Some clones in this sample may be carry-over from other donors' samples. The rearrangement uses TRBV12-3 or TRBV12-4 and TRBJ2-5; D uncertain. The CDR3 reads CASRMGGETQYF. CDR3 nucleotides: TGTGCCAGCAGGATGGGCGGAGAGACCCAGTACTTC.